The T cell receptor beta chain under discussion was sequenced for a study of CD8 T cells in ankylosing spondylitis. Study-level results: In ankylosing spondylitis blood, a motif of roughly eight highly homologous TCR beta variants appeared characteristic.

Quantitative 5'-RACE with molecular barcodes was used to make the TCR beta libraries. TCRdb independently ran MiXCR on the 5' RACE reads; one entry per CDR3 protein. The sample records 150,000 to 200,000 distinct CDR3 sequences, roughly 20% being singletons. CDR3 length: 14 amino acids. The V end was cut by 5 bases, the J end by 2 bases, with 16 bases between. CDR1 and CDR2 (germline): DFQATT, SNEGSKA (reference sequence). There are many counts of this clonotype. The antigen remains unidentified. The material sequenced was blood, either unsorted or a sorted T cell fraction (not recorded which). The rearrangement uses TRBV20-1 and TRBJ2-7; D call uncertain. The sequence was collected from a male donor aged 10-29 years with ankylosing spondylitis or in good health (not recorded which). CDR3 sequence reads: CSAESWAGTYEQYF. CDR3 nucleotide sequence: TGCAGTGCTGAAAGTTGGGCAGGAACCTACGAGCAGTACTTC.